These T cell receptor beta chains were read from a single sample in a study of blood T cell repertoires in COVID-19. The assay was immunoSEQ multiplex PCR, and TCRdb's table has in-frame clones only and misses some. The data show approximately 200,000 clones, roughly four fifths seen once. The sample consisted of PBMCs or T cells enriched from blood (not recorded which). The receptors shown here come from a woman between 40 and 55 years old with acute COVID-19. Both conserved end residues are part of each CDR3. A D gene is named only where the DNA matches it firmly. Part of the rows lack a size; the others show once, few, many or a class for expanded clones.

>TRBJ2-1|TRBV19|TRBD2|.
TGTGCCAGTAGTTTAACTAGCGACGTCTACAATGAGCAGTTCTTC
CASSLTSDVYNEQFF
>TRBJ2-2|TRBV27|TRBD1|.
TGTGCCAGCAGTTCCGGGACAGCGAACACCGGGGAGCTGTTTTTT
CASSSGTANTGELFF
>TRBJ1-4|TRBV18|.|.
TGTGCCAGCTCACCACGGGGGGATGGAAATGAAAAACTGTTTTTT
CASSPRGDGNEKLFF
>TRBJ1-1|TRBV14|.|.
TGTGCCAGCAGCCAGGCAGGTATGAACACTGAAGCTTTCTTT
CASSQAGMNTEAFF
>TRBJ2-1|TRBV18|TRBD1|.
TGTGCCAGCTCACCCGGGACAGGGGCTTTCAATGAGCAGTTCTTC
CASSPGTGAFNEQFF
>TRBJ2-5|TRBV15|.|.
TGTGCCACCAGCAGAGATTGGGGGGGCGGGGAGACCCAGTACTTC
CATSRDWGGGETQYF
>TRBJ1-4|TRBV19|TRBD1|.
TGTGCCAGTAGTCTCGGACAGGGAAGTAATGAAAAACTGTTTTTT
CASSLGQGSNEKLFF
>TRBJ1-1|TRBV10-3|TRBD1|.
TGTGCCATCAGTGAGTCGATTGGGGGTGCAGGGGGCACTGAAGCTTTCTTT
CAISESIGGAGGTEAFF
>TRBJ1-1|TRBV6-1|.|few
TGTGCCAGCAGTGAGCGGGGGGTCCGAACTGAAGCTTTCTTT
CASSERGVRTEAFF
>TRBJ2-6|TRBV5-1|TRBD1|.
TGCGCCAGCAGCTTTGGCTTAGGGACAGGGTTATCGGGGGCCAACGTCCTGACTTTC
CASSFGLGTGLSGANVLTF
>TRBJ1-2|TRBV27|.|.
TGTGCCAGCAGTTCCGAGAATAGGGGCTTGGTTAACTATGGCTACACCTTC
CASSSENRGLVNYGYTF
>TRBJ1-2|TRBV5-1|.|.
TGCGCCAGCAGCTTGACCTTAGATGGCTACACCTTC
CASSLTLDGYTF
>TRBJ2-7|TRBV7-8|.|few
TGTGCCAGCAGCTTAAGCGGGCCCACCTACGAGCAGTACTTC
CASSLSGPTYEQYF
>TRBJ1-2|TRBV27|.|once
TGTGCCAGCAGTTCCTCCCTGGGAGGCTATGGCTACACCTTC
CASSSSLGGYGYTF
>TRBJ1-1|TRBV9|TRBD1|.
TGTGCCAGCAGCCCGAGCGGACAGGGGAACACTGAAGCTTTCTTT
CASSPSGQGNTEAFF
>TRBJ2-1|TRBV7-2|TRBD2|once
TGTGCCAGCAGCTTATATATGGGTAGACTAGCCCCGGGTGGTAATGAGCAGTTCTTC
CASSLYMGRLAPGGNEQFF
>TRBJ1-2|TRBV19|.|.
TGTGCCAGTAGTACCCCCAAGGAGTTCACCTTC
CASSTPKEFTF
>TRBJ2-7|TRBV3-1/TRBV3-2|TRBD2|.
TGTGCCAGCAGCCAAGGTCGGCCCCCGCGGGGGGGCCTATACGAGCAGTACTTC
CASSQGRPPRGGLYEQYF
>TRBJ1-1|TRBV7-9|.|.
TGTGCCAGCAGCCATGGGCGGAGGGGAGTAACTGAAGCTTTCTTT
CASSHGRRGVTEAFF
>TRBJ2-1|TRBV9|.|.
TGTGCCAGCAGCGCCCCCAGGTCACCTGAGCAGTTCTTC
CASSAPRSPEQFF
>TRBJ1-2|TRBV6-5|.|once
TGTGCCAGCAGTTCCACAGGGTCATCTGGCTACACCTTC
CASSSTGSSGYTF
>TRBJ2-1|TRBV2|.|.
TGTGCCAGCAGGATAGAGAACAATGAGCAGTTCTTC
CASRIENNEQFF
>TRBJ2-7|TRBV18|TRBD1|.
TGTGCCAGCTCAAACCTACGGGACAGGGTTCACGAGCAGTACTTC
CASSNLRDRVHEQYF
>TRBJ1-4|TRBV11-2|TRBD1|.
TGTGCCAGCAGCTTAGTAGGGGGCGGCGATCGAGGCGAAAAACTGTTTTTT
CASSLVGGGDRGEKLFF
>TRBJ2-7|TRBV11-2|.|.
TGTGCCAGCACCACGTTAGCTGGAGAAAGTGCCTACGAGCAGTACTTC
CASTTLAGESAYEQYF
>TRBJ2-7|TRBV28|TRBD2|.
TGTGCCAGCAGTTCGCCCCCCACTAGCGGTGGCTACGAGCAGTACTTC
CASSSPPTSGGYEQYF
>TRBJ1-5|TRBV7-8|.|.
TGTGCCAGCAGCTTTAGTGGGGGGGTTAAGGAGCCCCAGCATTTT
CASSFSGGVKEPQHF
>TRBJ1-4|TRBV6-2/TRBV6-3|.|.
TGTGCCAGCAGTCAACACCACAGCGGCACGAAAAAACTGTTTTTT
CASSQHHSGTKKLFF
>TRBJ2-3|TRBV6-6|.|once
TGTGCCAGCAGTTACGAGTCCCAACTTAGCACAGATACGCAGTATTTT
CASSYESQLSTDTQYF
>TRBJ2-5|TRBV7-6|TRBD2|.
TGTGCCAGCAGCTTAGGTAGTCGGGGGGGAACCTCAGAGACCCAGTACTTC
CASSLGSRGGTSETQYF
>TRBJ1-5|TRBV28|.|.
TGTGCCAGCACCCTCACGGCTACGGGGAATCAGCCCCAGCATTTT
CASTLTATGNQPQHF
>TRBJ1-2|TRBV28|TRBD1|.
TGTGCCAGCAGTCTACTCGGGACAGGGAATCGCTACACCTTC
CASSLLGTGNRYTF
>TRBJ2-5|TRBV5-4|.|.
TGTGCCAGCAGCTTCGGAGGCCTCCAAGAGACCCAGTACTTC
CASSFGGLQETQYF